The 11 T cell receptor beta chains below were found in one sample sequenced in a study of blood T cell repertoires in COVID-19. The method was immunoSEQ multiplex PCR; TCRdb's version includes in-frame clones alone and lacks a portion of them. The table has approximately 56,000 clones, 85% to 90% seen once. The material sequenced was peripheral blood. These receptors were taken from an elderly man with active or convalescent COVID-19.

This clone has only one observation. The CDR3 bases are TGTGCCAGCAGCGTAGCCCAGTGGGGGGGCGGATATGGCTACACCTTC. Translation: CASSVAQWGGGYGYTF. V and J are TRBV9 and TRBJ1-2, with D possibly TRBD1 on 6 matching bases. CDR1 SGDLS and CDR2 YYNGEE come from the germline V gene. The CDR3 length is 16 residues. V gave up 0 bases and J gave up 5 bases, with 17 bases separating them.

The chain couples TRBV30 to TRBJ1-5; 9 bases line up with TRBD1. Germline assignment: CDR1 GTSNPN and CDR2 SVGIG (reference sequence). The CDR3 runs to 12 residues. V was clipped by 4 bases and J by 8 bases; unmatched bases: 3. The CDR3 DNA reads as TGTGCCTGGAACAGGGGGCTTGAGCCCCAGCATTTT. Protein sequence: CAWNRGLEPQHF.

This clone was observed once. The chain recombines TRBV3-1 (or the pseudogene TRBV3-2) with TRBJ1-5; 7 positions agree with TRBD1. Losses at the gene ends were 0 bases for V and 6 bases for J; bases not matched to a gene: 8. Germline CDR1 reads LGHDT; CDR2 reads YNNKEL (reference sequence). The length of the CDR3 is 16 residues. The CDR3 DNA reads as TGTGCCAGCAGCCAAGAAAGAGGGGGCGAGAGTCAGCCCCAGCATTTT. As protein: CASSQERGGESQPQHF.

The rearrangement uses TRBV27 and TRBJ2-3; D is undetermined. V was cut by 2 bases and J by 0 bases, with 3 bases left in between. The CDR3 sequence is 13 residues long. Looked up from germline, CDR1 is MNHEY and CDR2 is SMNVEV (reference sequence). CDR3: CASSLRSTDTQYF. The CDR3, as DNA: TGTGCCAGCAGTTTACGGAGCACAGATACGCAGTATTTT.

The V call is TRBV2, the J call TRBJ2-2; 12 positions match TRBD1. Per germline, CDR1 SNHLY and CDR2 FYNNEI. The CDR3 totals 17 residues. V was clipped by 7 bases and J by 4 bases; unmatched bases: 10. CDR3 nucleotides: TGTGCCAGCAATTCGGGACAGGGGGCGCAGGGCACCGGGGAGCTGTTTTTT. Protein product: CASNSGQGAQGTGELFF.

This CDR3 reads CASSRQGTDTQYF. The CDR3 bases are TGTGCCAGCAGTAGACAGGGCACAGATACGCAGTATTTT. This chain joins TRBV3-1 (or the pseudogene TRBV3-2) and TRBJ2-3; D is perhaps TRBD1 (6 bases). Per germline, CDR1 LGHDT and CDR2 YNNKEL (reference sequence). The V end was cut by 6 bases, the J end by 1 base, with 8 bases between. The CDR3 is 13 amino acids.

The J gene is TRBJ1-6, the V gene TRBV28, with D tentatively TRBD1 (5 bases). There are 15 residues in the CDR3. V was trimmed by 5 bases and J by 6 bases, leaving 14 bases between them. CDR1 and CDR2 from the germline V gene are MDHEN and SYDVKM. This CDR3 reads CASSVLREGNSPLHF. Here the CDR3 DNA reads TGTGCCAGCAGTGTACTCAGGGAAGGTAATTCACCCCTCCACTTT.

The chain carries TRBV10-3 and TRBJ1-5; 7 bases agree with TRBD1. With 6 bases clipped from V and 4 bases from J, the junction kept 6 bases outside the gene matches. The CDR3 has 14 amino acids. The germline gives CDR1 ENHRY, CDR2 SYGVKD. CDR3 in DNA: TGTGCCATCAGCCCGACAGGGTTTAATCAGCCCCAGCATTTT. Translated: CAISPTGFNQPQHF.

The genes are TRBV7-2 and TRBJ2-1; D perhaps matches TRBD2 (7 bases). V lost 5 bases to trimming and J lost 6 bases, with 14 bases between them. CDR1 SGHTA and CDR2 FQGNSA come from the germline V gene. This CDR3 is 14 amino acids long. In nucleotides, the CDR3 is TGTGCCAGCAGCACCCAAGGGGGGGGCAATGAGCAGTTCTTC. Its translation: CASSTQGGGNEQFF.

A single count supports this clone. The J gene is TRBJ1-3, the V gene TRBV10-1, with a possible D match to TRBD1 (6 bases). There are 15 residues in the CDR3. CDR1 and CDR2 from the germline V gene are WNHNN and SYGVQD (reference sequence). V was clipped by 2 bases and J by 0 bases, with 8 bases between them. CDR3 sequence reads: CASSEAGASGNTIYF. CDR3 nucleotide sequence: TGCGCCAGCAGTGAGGCAGGGGCCTCTGGAAACACCATATATTTT.

The CDR3 loop is CASSISGQGSGNTIYF. In DNA, the CDR3 is TGTGCCAGTAGTATTTCGGGACAGGGCTCTGGAAACACCATATATTTT. V usage is TRBV19 and J usage is TRBJ1-3; 9 nucleotides agree with TRBD1. The V gene's germline CDR1 is LNHDA and CDR2 SQIVND (reference sequence). CDR3 length equals 16 residues. With 3 bases clipped from V and 0 bases from J, the junction kept 3 bases outside the gene matches.